The entry below describes one T cell receptor (beta chain). Germline CDR1 MNHEY, CDR2 SMNVEV (reference sequence). Trimming shortened V by 2 bases and J by 0 bases, and 14 bases separated the two germline ends. The CDR3 has 16 amino acids. Allocation to cohorts depended on clinical history reported by the participants. Data came from immunoSEQ multiplex PCR; TCRdb stores just in-frame clones and leaves some out. The table has roughly 250,000 clones, roughly 87% seen once; the top ten hold roughly 2.6%. This sample is drawn from a study of blood T cell repertoires in COVID-19. This clonotype originated in a woman aged 30 to 39 with acute COVID-19. The sequenced sample consisted of PBMCs or T cells enriched from blood (not recorded which). This sequence joins TRBV27 and TRBJ2-7; D not certain. The CDR3, as DNA: TGTGCCAGCAGTTTAGGGTCTAGTCCTAGCTCCTACGAGCAGTACTTC. Translated: CASSLGSSPSSYEQYF.